This TCR beta chain was captured by sequencing in a study of cytomegalovirus exposure and HLA in healthy donors. Notes on the study in general: Published work reported that the classifier diagnosed cytomegalovirus status with high specificity and sensitivity. The authors enumerated over 150 TCR beta chains as linked to cytomegalovirus. Clusters of TCRs from the first cohort tended to co-occur in the 110 or so validation repertoires (as a later analysis found).

CDR3 length: 16 residues. Germline lookup yields CDR1 LNHNV and CDR2 YYDKDF (reference sequence). V lost 3 bases and J lost 2, with 15 bases in between. As regards this clone: Its specificity is not known.

Here immunoSEQ multiplex PCR was the method, and the copy in TCRdb shows in-frame clones only, minus some. The sample shows around 200,000 clones, approximately 84% of them seen only once. What was sequenced was PBMCs. This sequence originates from a woman between 18 and 30 years old in good health and CMV-seropositive. This sequence joins TRBV15 and TRBJ2-3; TRBD1 is a possible D gene (5 bases). CDR3 sequence: CATSSSPTDTTDTQYF. The CDR3 DNA reads TGTGCCACCAGCAGCTCCCCGACGGACACCACAGATACGCAGTATTTT.